This TCR beta chain was captured in a study of T-cell memory formation after mild COVID-19 (dated by TCRdb to the early 2020s). Study-wide context: TCR sequence clusters from the two donors were found to be largely donor specific. Longitudinal TCRalpha and TCRbeta repertoire sequencing tracked T-cell clones expanding and contracting after mild COVID-19 in a couple of donors. Two young, previously healthy adult volunteers, one female and one male, were included in the cohort. Study-wide findings and limitations: Contracting CD4+ clones turned up mainly in the CM and EM memory subsets, whereas EMRA was where CD8+ clones were enriched. Clones that contracted from day 15 to 85 showed balanced CD4/CD8 phenotypes, whereas a second wave of clones that expanded from day 15 to 37 leaned towards CD4+. The second-wave clones that peaked on day 37 were not confirmed to be SARS-CoV-2 specific. The detection of some responding clones in pre-infection memory suggests that pre-existing cross-reactive memory T cells joined the SARS-CoV-2 response. The study included only a couple of mild cases, and larger cohorts that include severe cases with pre-infection samples were judged to be necessary.

Spanning cysteine to phenylalanine, the CDR3 consists of 14 amino acids. Just the 42-base CDR3 DNA is kept, in frame starting at base 1. CDR1 SGHTA and CDR2 FQGNSA were looked up in the germline V gene. Trimming takes 1 base from V and 13 bases from J, and the germline ends sit 19 bases apart. This clonotype was observed many times. Its antigen is still unknown. Base qualities are missing; no much larger clone stands one base away. Ficoll-Paque density gradient centrifugation was used to isolate PBMCs. TCRdb records Illumina NovaSeq 6000 as the sequencer. TCRalpha and TCRbeta cDNA libraries were built by 5'RACE with constant-segment primers, adding sample barcodes and unique molecular identifiers. RNA was extracted from every sample with Trizol reagent. The libraries were amplified in two PCR steps, and the second step added a second sample barcode and Illumina TruSeq adapters. Sequencing of libraries was performed on an Illumina NovaSeq with 2 x 150 bp paired-end reads. Turning to the authors' computational methods: Reads were demultiplexed and collapsed into UMI-guided consensus sequences with migec v1.2.7. Using mixcr v2.1.11, the UMI consensuses were aligned to TRA and TRB V and J templates and assembled into clonotypes. Clonotypes were classified as expanded or contracted when called significant by both edgeR and NoisET, with noise models trained on biological replicates. For edgeR calls, a false discovery rate-adjusted p below 0.01 and a log2 fold-change threshold of 1 were applied. As an exploratory analysis of dynamics, max-normalized trajectories of the 1000 most abundant clonotypes were examined by PCA with hierarchical clustering. The CD4 or CD8 phenotype of responding clones was assigned using the separately sequenced CD4+ and CD8+ repertoires. The public reads were reprocessed in TCRdb via fastp at Q25 and MiXCR, keeping in-frame beta chains. Each entry is one CDR3 protein sequence, shown with its most common DNA and genes. The V and J calls were not made by the authors but by TCRdb's processing. The sample records 550,000 to 700,000 distinct CDR3 sequences, roughly 17% of which are singletons. The ten most abundant clones make up about 8.6% of the sample.

The rearranged segments are TRBV7-2 and TRBJ2-5, with TRBD2 as a weak D call on 7 bases. Sequenced: PBMCs or a T cell subset sorted from them (not recorded which). The TCR was taken from an adult woman who had mild COVID-19 (a few samples of this study predate the infection). The sample titles of this study are shuffled in the database, so cell type and time point are left out; the donor was told from shared clones. The CDR3 in this case is CASSLGGGGKTMYF. The DNA sequence is given as TGTGCCAGCAGCTTAGGAGGGGGAGGGAAAACGATGTACTTC.